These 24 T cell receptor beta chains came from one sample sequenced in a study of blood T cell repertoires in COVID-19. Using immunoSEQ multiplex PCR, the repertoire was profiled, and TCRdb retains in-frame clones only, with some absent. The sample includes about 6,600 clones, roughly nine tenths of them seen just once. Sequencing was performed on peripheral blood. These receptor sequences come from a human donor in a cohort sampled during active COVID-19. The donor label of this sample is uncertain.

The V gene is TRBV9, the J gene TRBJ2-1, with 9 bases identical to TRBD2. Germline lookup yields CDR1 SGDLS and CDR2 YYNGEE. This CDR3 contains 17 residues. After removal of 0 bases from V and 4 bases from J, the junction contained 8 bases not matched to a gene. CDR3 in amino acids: CASSVGLTSGLYNEQFF. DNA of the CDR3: TGTGCCAGCAGCGTAGGTCTGACTAGCGGATTATACAATGAGCAGTTCTTC.

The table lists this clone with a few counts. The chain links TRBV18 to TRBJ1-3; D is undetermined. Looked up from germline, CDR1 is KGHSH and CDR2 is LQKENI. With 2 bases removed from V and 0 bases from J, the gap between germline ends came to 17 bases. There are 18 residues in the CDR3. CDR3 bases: TGTGCCAGCTCACCATCGGCCCAACAGATTTCCTCTGGAAACACCATATATTTT. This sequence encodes CASSPSAQQISSGNTIYF.

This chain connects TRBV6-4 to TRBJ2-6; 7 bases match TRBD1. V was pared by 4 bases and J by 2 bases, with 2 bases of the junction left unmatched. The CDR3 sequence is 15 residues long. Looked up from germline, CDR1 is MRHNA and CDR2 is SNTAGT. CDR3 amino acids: CASSAQGTGANVLTF. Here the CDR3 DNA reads TGTGCCAGCAGTGCACAGGGGACTGGGGCCAACGTCCTGACTTTC.

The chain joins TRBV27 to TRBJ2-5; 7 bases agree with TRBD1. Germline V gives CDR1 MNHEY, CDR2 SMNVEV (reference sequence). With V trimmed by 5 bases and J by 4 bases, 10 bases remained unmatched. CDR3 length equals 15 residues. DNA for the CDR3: TGTGCCAGCAGTGAAAGACAGGGAACCGGAGAGACCCAGTACTTC. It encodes CASSERQGTGETQYF.

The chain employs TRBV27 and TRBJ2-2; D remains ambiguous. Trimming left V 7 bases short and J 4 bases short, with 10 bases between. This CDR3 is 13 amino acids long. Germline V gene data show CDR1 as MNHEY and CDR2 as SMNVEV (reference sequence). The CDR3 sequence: CASTKRGTGELFF. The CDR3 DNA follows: TGTGCCAGCACCAAAAGAGGCACCGGGGAGCTGTTTTTT.

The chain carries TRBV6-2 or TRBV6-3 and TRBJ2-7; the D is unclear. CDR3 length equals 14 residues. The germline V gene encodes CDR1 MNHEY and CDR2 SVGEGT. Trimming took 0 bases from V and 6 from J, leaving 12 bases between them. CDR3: CASSYSDLVAEQYF. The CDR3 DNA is TGTGCCAGCAGTTACTCTGATCTAGTCGCCGAGCAGTACTTC.

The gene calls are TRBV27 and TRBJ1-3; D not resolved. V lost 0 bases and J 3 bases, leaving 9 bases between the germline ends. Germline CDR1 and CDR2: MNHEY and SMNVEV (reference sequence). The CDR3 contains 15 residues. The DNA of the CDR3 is TGTGCCAGCAGTTTATCCCGGGTCGGTGGAAACACCATATATTTT. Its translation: CASSLSRVGGNTIYF.

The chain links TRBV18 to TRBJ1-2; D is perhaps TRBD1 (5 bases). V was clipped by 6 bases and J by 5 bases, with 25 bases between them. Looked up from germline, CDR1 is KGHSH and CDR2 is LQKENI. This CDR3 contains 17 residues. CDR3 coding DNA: TGTGCCAGCTCGCCCGTGATGGCAGGGCCGATGGGATATGGCTACACCTTC. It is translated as CASSPVMAGPMGYGYTF.

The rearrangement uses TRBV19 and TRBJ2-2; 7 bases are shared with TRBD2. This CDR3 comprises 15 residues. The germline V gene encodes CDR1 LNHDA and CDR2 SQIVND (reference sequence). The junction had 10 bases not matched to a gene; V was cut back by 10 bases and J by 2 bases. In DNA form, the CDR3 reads TGTGCCATGAGGAAGGGGACTACTAACACCGGGGAGCTGTTTTTT. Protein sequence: CAMRKGTTNTGELFF.

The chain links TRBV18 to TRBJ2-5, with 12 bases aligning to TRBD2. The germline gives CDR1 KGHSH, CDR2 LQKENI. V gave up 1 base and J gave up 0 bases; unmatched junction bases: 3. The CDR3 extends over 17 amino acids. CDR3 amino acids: CASSPRLAGVYQETQYF. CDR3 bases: TGTGCCAGCTCACCACGACTAGCGGGGGTTTACCAAGAGACCCAGTACTTC.

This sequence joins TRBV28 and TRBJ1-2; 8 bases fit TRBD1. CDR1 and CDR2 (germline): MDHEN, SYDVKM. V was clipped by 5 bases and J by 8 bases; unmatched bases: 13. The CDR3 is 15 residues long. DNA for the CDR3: TGTGCCAGCAGTCCCCCACCCCGGACAGGGCAGGGCTACACCTTC. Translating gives CASSPPPRTGQGYTF.

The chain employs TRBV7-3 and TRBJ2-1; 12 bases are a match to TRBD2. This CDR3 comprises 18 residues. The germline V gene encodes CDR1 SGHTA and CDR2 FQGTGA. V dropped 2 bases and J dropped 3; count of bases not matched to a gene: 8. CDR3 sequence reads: CASSLVAGLAGNYNEQFF. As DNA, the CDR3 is TGTGCCAGCAGCTTAGTCGCCGGACTAGCGGGAAACTACAATGAGCAGTTCTTC.

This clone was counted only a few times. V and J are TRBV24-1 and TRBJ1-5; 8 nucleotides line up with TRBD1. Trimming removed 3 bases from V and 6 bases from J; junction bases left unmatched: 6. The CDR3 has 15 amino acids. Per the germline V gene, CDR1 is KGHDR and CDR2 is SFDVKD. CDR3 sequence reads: CATSDATGAGQPQHF. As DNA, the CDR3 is TGTGCCACCAGTGATGCGACAGGGGCTGGTCAGCCCCAGCATTTT.

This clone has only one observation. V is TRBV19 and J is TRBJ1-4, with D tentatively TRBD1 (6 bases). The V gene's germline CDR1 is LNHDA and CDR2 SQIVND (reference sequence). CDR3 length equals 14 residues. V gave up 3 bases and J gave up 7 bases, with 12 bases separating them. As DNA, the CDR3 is TGTGCCAGTAGTATGGGGAAGGACAGTGAAAAACTGTTTTTT. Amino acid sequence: CASSMGKDSEKLFF.

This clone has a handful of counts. The CDR3 loop reads CASSTAGTGGYEQYF. The DNA of the CDR3 is TGTGCCAGCTCTACAGCCGGGACAGGTGGCTACGAGCAGTACTTC. The gene calls are TRBV18 and TRBJ2-7; 8 nucleotides agree with TRBD1. Germline V gene data show CDR1 as KGHSH and CDR2 as LQKENI. J was trimmed by 3 bases and V by 6 bases; bases with no gene match: 10. The length of the CDR3 is 15 residues. Looking up the rest from reference TRBV18 and TRBJ2-7 gives the full variable domain: NAGVMQNPRHLVRRRGQEARLRCSPMKGHSHVYWYRQLPEEGLKFMVYLQKENIIDESGMPKERFSAEFPKEGPSILRIQQVVRGDSAAYFCASSTAGTGGYEQYFGPGTRLTVT.

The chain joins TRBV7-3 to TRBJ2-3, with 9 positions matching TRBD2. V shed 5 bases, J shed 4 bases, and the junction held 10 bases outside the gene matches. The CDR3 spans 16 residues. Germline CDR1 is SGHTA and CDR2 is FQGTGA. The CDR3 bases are TGTGCCAGCAGCATAGTAGCGGGAGCGGGGGCAGATACGCAGTATTTT. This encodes CASSIVAGAGADTQYF.

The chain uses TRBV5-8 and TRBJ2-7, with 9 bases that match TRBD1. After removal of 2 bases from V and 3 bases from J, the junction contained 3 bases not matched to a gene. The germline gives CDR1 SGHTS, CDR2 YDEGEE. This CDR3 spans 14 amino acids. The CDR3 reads CASSFKDRGYEQYF. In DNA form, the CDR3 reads TGTGCCAGCAGCTTCAAGGACAGGGGCTACGAGCAGTACTTC.

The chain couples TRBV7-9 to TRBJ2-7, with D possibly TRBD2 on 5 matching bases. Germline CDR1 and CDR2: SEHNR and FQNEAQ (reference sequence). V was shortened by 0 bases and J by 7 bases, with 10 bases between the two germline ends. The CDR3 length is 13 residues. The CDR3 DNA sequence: TGTGCCAGCAGCTTAGCGCCTGTAGCGGAGCAGTACTTC. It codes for CASSLAPVAEQYF.

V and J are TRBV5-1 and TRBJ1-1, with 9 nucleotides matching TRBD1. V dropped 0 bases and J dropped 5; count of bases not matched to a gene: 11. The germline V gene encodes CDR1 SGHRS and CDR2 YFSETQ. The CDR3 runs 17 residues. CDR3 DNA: TGCGCCAGCAGCTTGGGAAGGACAGGGGTTACGGGGACTGAAGCTTTCTTT. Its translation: CASSLGRTGVTGTEAFF.

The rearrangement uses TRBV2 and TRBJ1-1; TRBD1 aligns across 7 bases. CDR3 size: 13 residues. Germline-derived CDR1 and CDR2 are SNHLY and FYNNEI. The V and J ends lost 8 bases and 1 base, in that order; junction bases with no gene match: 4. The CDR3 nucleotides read TGTGCCAGCGCGGGACAGCCGAACACTGAAGCTTTCTTT. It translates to CASAGQPNTEAFF.

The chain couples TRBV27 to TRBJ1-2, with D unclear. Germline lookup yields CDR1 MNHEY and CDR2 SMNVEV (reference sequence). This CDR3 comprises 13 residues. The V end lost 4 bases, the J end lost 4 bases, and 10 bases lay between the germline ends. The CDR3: CASSSGRSYGYTF. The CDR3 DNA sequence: TGTGCCAGCAGTTCGGGGAGGTCCTATGGCTACACCTTC.

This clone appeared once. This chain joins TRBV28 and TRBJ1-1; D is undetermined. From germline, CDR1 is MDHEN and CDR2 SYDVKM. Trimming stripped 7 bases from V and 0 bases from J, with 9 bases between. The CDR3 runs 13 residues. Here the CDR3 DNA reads TGTGCCAGCATTGGCCCAGTGAACACTGAAGCTTTCTTT. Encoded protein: CASIGPVNTEAFF.

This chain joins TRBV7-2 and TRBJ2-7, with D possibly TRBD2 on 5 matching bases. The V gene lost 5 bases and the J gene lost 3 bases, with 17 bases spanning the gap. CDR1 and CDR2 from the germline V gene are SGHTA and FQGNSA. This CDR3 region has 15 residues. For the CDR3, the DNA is TGTGCCAGCAGCCCCGCCTCCGGGGTCGTCTACGAGCAGTACTTC. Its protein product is CASSPASGVVYEQYF.

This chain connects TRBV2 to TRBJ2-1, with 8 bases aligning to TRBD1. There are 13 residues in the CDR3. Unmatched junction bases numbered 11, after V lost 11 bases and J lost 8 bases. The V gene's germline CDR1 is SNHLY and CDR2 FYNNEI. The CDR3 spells CAGDRGGPDEQFF. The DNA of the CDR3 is TGTGCCGGCGACAGGGGAGGTCCGGATGAGCAGTTCTTC.